These 6 T cell receptor beta chains came from one sample sequenced in a study of T cell repertoires in ileal Crohn's disease (dated by TCRdb to the late 2010s). Libraries were made using the immunoSEQ multiplex PCR assay. TCRdb provides this immuneACCESS table in a form limited to in-frame rearrangements. Some clones are lacking; in checked studies, under half of them reflect an unresolved V gene, and why the rest are absent is not known. The sample profile shows about 15,000 clones; less than 85% of them were found once. 9% to 12% of the sample comes from the top ten. Specimen: ileal tissue. The receptors derive from an adult with Crohn's disease.

The chain joins TRBV4-2 to TRBJ1-5, with D maybe TRBD1 (5 bases). Germline lookup yields CDR1 LGHNA and CDR2 YNFKEQ. The CDR3 loop spans 18 amino acids. V lost 2 bases to trimming and J lost 0 bases, with 17 bases between them. The CDR3 protein is CASSQMGTGQYSNQPQHF. The CDR3 coding sequence is TGTGCCAGCAGCCAAATGGGGACTGGACAATATAGCAATCAGCCCCAGCATTTT.

This sequence joins TRBV7-9 and TRBJ1-4; 7 nucleotides match TRBD1. The CDR3 runs to 14 residues. Germline loops: CDR1 SEHNR, CDR2 FQNEAQ (reference sequence). After removal of 5 bases from V and 5 bases from J, the junction contained 5 bases not matched to a gene. The DNA of the CDR3 is TGTGCCAGCAGCACCGGGACAGTAAATGAAAAACTGTTTTTT. Its protein is CASSTGTVNEKLFF.

This sequence joins TRBV27 and TRBJ1-5; 9 nucleotides match TRBD1. The CDR3 loop spans 14 amino acids. V trimming: 7 bases; J trimming: 4 bases; junction bases outside the gene matches: 5. The germline V gene encodes CDR1 MNHEY and CDR2 SMNVEV (reference sequence). The CDR3 reads CASKVDRGNQPQHF. CDR3 coding DNA: TGTGCCAGCAAAGTAGACAGGGGGAATCAGCCCCAGCATTTT.

J is TRBJ2-7 and V is TRBV4-1; 12 bases line up with TRBD2. From germline, CDR1 is MGHRA and CDR2 YSYEKL. With 4 bases clipped from V and 2 bases from J, the junction kept 6 bases outside the gene matches. The CDR3 extends over 16 amino acids. The CDR3 sequence is CASSRETSGGTYEQYF. CDR3 sequence (DNA): TGCGCCAGCAGCCGGGAGACTAGCGGGGGAACCTACGAGCAGTACTTC.

This sequence joins TRBV18 and TRBJ1-1; D is unclear. The CDR3 consists of 16 residues. Trimming took off 2 bases at V and 2 bases at J, with 15 bases between the two ends. CDR1 is KGHSH and CDR2 is LQKENI in the germline V gene. The CDR3 region has the DNA TGTGCCAGCTCACCAATTAAGCTCCAGGCTAACACTGAAGCTTTCTTT. It specifies CASSPIKLQANTEAFF.

V gene TRBV5-5 combines with J gene TRBJ2-5, with TRBD2 identical over 7 bases. Per germline, CDR1 SGHKS and CDR2 YYEKEE (reference sequence). The CDR3 has 14 residues. The trim removed 4 bases at V and 4 bases at J, leaving 7 bases unmatched. In nucleotides, the CDR3 is TGTGCCAGCAGCGGGAGGGCGAGCGGAGAGACCCAGTACTTC. Its translation: CASSGRASGETQYF.